This T cell receptor (beta chain) originates from a study of blood T cells in healthy people across ages. The second PCR ran about 7 to 12 cycles with a sample-barcoded 5' primer and J-beta primers. TCRdb re-analysed the 5' RACE reads in MiXCR, keeping a single row per CDR3 protein. The data contain over 750,000 distinct CDR3 sequences, 20% to 30% of them singletons. CDR1 is MNHNS and CDR2 is SASEGT in the germline V gene. Trimming removed 5 bases from V and 8 bases from J, with 19 bases in between. The CDR3 has 15 residues. Those donating, healthy Caucasian individuals from Russia, were aged about 6 to 95. Samples each had at least 5 micrograms of total RNA extracted. These data were also filed under a second study, of T cells of mothers and their children.

The chain recombines TRBV6-1 with TRBJ2-1; a possible D gene is TRBD2 (5 bases). This receptor was taken from a boy aged 5 to 17 in good health. Specimen: blood. The chain's CDR3 is CASSTPGLLSHEQFF. Here the CDR3 DNA reads TGTGCCAGCAGTACACCCGGACTCCTTAGCCATGAGCAGTTCTTC.